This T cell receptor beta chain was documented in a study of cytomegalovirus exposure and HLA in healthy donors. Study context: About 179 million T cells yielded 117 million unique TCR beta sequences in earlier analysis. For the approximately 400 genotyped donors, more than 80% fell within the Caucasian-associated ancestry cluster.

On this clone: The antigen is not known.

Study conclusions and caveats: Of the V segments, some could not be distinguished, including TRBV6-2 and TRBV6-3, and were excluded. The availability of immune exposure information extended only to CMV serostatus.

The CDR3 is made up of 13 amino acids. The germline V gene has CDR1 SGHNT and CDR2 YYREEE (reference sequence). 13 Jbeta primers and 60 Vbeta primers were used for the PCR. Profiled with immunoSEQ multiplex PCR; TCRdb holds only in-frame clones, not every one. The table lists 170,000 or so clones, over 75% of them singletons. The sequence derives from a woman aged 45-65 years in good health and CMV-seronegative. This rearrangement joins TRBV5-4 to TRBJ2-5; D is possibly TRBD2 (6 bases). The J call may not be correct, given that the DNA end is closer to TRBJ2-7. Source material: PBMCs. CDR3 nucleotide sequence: TGTGCCAGCAGCTCGGGACTGGGCTACGAGCAGTACTTC. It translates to CASSSGLGYEQYF.